Listed here are 3 T cell receptor beta chains from one sample, sequenced in a study of T cell changes during pregnancy in multiple sclerosis. Assay: immunoSEQ multiplex PCR; the TCRdb copy retains only in-frame clones and omits some. The sample gives more than 70,000 clones, 91% of which show up once; about 1.7% is in the top ten. Sample: peripheral blood, taken after pregnancy. The receptors derive from a female donor in good health, enrolled as a control in a pregnancy study.

CDR3 loop: CASSYPATELFF. The CDR3 DNA sequence: TGTGCCAGCAGCTACCCGGCGACAGAGCTGTTTTTT. This chain links TRBV7-2 with TRBJ1-4, with D possibly being TRBD1 (5 bases). The CDR3 contains 12 residues. Trimming removed 4 bases at V and 14 bases at J, with 14 bases between. Germline CDR1 SGHTA, CDR2 FQGNSA.

V is TRBV5-4 and J is TRBJ2-1, with D possibly TRBD1 on 5 matching bases. V lost 0 bases and J lost 4, with 8 bases in between. The CDR3 loop spans 14 amino acids. The germline V gene encodes CDR1 SGHNT and CDR2 YYREEE (reference sequence). The CDR3 loop reads CASSLGQGYNEQFF. In DNA form, the CDR3 reads TGTGCCAGCAGCTTGGGGCAGGGATACAATGAGCAGTTCTTC.

This chain uses TRBV27 with TRBJ2-5; TRBD2 agrees at 10 bases. CDR3 length equals 15 residues. Unmatched junction bases numbered 11, after V lost 8 bases and J lost 5 bases. Germline CDR1 MNHEY, CDR2 SMNVEV (reference sequence). The CDR3 bases are TGTGCCAGCTCGACCGGGACTAGCGAGCTCGAGACCCAGTACTTC. Its translation: CASSTGTSELETQYF.